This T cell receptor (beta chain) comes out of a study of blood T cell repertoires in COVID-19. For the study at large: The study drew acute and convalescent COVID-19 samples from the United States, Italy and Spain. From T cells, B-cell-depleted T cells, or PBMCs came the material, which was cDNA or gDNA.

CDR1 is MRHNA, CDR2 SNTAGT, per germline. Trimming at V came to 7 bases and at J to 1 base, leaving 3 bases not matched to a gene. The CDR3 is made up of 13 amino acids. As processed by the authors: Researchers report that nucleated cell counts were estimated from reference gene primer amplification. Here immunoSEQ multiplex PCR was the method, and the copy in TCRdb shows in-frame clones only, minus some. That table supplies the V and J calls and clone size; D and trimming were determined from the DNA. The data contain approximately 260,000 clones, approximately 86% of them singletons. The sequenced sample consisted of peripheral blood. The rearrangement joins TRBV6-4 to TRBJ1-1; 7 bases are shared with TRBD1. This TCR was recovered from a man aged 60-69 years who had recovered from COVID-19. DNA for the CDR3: TGTGCCAGCAAGGGACAGCAGAACACTGAAGCTTTCTTT. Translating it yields CASKGQQNTEAFF.